This TCR beta chain was sequenced for a study of shared clonotypes between healthy human individuals (dated by TCRdb to about 2020). About the study as a whole: A few men and two women, aged 18 to 49 years, made up the cohort. Per donor, three plates each were used for CD4 naive and CD4 memory, two for CD8 naive, and one for CD8 memory. To estimate repertoire size and how much clonotypes are shared between individuals, the study performed deep sequencing of blood TCR repertoires from roughly five healthy adults. To increase sequencing depth and limit assay-specific biases, TCR repertoire library preparation and sequencing were carried out by different laboratories using diverse techniques. Leukapheresis yielded between about 0.9 and 10 billion PBMCs per donor.

Using the deep immunoSEQ assay, TCR CDR3 regions were amplified from genomic DNA by multiplex PCR. Extracted genomic DNA from each cell subset was distributed evenly across all wells of several immunoSEQ 96-well plates, and each plate was treated as a replicate. Each replicate PCR for sorted subsets received 200 ng genomic DNA, equal to about 29,000 T cell genomes. Purified libraries were measured with a Qubit 3.0 fluorometer, size-checked on a Bioanalyzer 2100, and measured again with the KAPA Library Quantification kit. Every immunoSEQ 96-well plate was sequenced on a separate single-read 150-cycle Illumina NextSeq 550 flow cell. The authors processed their data as follows. The immunoSEQ output contained only junctional sequences without quality scores, so filtering could not match that applied to full-length reads. Sequences were annotated with PyIR, a Python wrapper for IgBLAST v1.9, using IMGT germline references to assign V/J genes and CDR3. Reads with weak V/J assignments (E-value above 1e-6), missing CDR3, stop codons, out-of-frame junctions, or ambiguous translated residues were removed. V3J clonotypes were defined as sequences sharing an identical inferred V gene, J gene, and CDR3 amino acid sequence. The percentage overlap between two repertoires was calculated by dividing the number of shared unique clonotypes by the size of the smaller repertoire. Richness of each repertoire was evaluated using RTK rarefaction, the Chao1 estimator, and Recon v2.1 estimates of unobserved clonotypes. Generation probabilities were computed with OLGA for all TCRbeta clonotypes obtained by the gDNA method from a handful of donors. TCRdb's version of the immuneACCESS table is confined to in-frame rearrangements and falls short of the full clone set. An unresolved V gene accounts for under half of the shortfall where checked; the remainder is of unknown origin. That table gives V, J and clone size, and the DNA gave D and trimming. The table for this sample lists 2 million to 2.5 million clones; roughly 90% of them were counted only once. Around 0.38% of the sample is held by the ten biggest clonotypes.

Details on this clone: Its antigen is not yet known. No base-level quality is on record; no much larger clone is a single base apart.

The CDR3 holds 17 amino acids from the cysteine to the phenylalanine. Of the read, only the CDR3 DNA is kept; its 51 bases are in frame from base 1. The junction shows trimming of 3 bases on V and 4 bases on J, plus 19 bases between the germline ends. CDR1 and CDR2, looked up from the germline V gene, are MGHDK and SYGVNS. The donors were healthy, HIV-negative adults with no recently reported acute infections or vaccinations. Only Caucasian adults living in Nashville, Tennessee, USA were represented among the donors. CD4+ T cells were enriched by magnetic negative selection, after which naive cells were positively selected on CD45RA and the negative fraction was taken as the memory subset. After blood collection by leukapheresis, PBMCs were isolated using Ficoll-Histopaque density gradient centrifugation and then cryopreserved in the vapor phase of liquid nitrogen. Analytical flow cytometry was used to check the purity and quantity of each magnetically sorted T cell population. Genomic DNA was isolated from every sorted fraction and measured by UV absorbance on a Nanodrop 2000c.

Study-wide conclusions, independent of this receptor: Higher generation probabilities were observed for clonotypes shared by all four sorted-subset donors than for non-shared clonotypes. Based on pairwise subsampling, the degree of clonotype sharing among donors was expected to be affected by sequencing depth. Even with the large sequencing depth, rarefaction of the sorted-subset datasets indicated that sequencing was incomplete. Sampling was restricted to blood, and TCR repertoires in tissues likely differ from the TCR repertoires found in blood. Across a few donors, about 5% of naive CD4, roughly 3.3% of naive CD8, about 2.3% of memory CD4, and under 0.45% of memory CD8 clonotypes were shared. Naive subsets generally had larger estimated clonotype richness than memory subsets. The small number of donors limited the genetic and exposure-history diversity represented.

Recombination linked TRBV25-1 to TRBJ2-1; the D gene is perhaps TRBD1 or TRBD2, each of them matching over 6 bases. Sequenced: naive CD4+ T cells from PBMCs. The sample's cell subset or site label, in plain terms: CD45RA+ positively selected. The receptor was derived from a man in his late teens or twenties in good health. Some clones in this sample may be carry-over from other donors' samples. The sequenced DNA is TGTGCCAGCAGTGACTACGTTAGGGGGGTCGGGTACAATGAGCAGTTCTTC. Its protein reads: CASSDYVRGVGYNEQFF.